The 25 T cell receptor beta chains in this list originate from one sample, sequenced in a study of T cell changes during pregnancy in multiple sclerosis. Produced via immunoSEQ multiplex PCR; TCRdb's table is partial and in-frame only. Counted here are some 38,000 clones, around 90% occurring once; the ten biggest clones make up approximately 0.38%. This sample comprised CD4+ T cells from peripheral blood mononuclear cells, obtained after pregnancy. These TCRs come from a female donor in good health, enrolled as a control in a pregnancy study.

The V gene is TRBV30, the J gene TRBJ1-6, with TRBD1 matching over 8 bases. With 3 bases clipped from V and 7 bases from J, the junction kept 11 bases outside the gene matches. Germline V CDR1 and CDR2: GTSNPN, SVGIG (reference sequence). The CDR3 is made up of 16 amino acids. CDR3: CAWRSPGGDPNSPLHF. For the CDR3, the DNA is TGTGCCTGGAGATCACCAGGGGGCGATCCGAATTCACCCCTCCACTTT.

The CDR3 sequence: CASSDPGVSNQPQHF. The DNA for the CDR3 is TGTGCCAGCAGTGATCCAGGGGTTAGCAATCAGCCCCAGCATTTT. The rearrangement joins TRBV25-1 to TRBJ1-5; D possibly corresponds to TRBD1 (6 bases). The length of the CDR3 is 15 residues. V was cut by 3 bases and J by 0 bases, with 9 bases left in between. Germline V lookup: CDR1 MGHDK, CDR2 SYGVNS.

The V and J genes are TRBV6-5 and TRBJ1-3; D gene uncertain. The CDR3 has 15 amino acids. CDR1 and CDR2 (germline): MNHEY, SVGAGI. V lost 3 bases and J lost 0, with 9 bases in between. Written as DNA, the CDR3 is TGTGCCAGCAGTTATAGACTCGGCTCTGGAAACACCATATATTTT. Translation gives CASSYRLGSGNTIYF.

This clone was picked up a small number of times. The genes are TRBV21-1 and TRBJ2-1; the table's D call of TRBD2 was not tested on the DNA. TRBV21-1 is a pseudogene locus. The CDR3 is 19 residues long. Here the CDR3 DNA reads TGTGCCAGCAGCACGCCGGGACTAGCGGAAACCGAGGAGAACAATGAGCAGTTCTTC. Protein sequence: CASSTPGLAETEENNEQFF.

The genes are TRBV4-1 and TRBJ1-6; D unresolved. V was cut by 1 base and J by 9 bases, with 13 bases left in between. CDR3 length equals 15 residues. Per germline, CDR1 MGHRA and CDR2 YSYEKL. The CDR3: CASSQGPHSPSPLHF. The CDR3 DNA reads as TGCGCCAGCAGCCAAGGGCCCCACAGCCCTTCACCCCTCCACTTT.

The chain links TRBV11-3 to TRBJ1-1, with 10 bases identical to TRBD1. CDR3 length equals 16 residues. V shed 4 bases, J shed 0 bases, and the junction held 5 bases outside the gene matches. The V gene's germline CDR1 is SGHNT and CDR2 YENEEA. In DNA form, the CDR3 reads TGTGCCAGCAGCTCCGGGACAGGGGATTTGAACACTGAAGCTTTCTTT. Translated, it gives CASSSGTGDLNTEAFF.

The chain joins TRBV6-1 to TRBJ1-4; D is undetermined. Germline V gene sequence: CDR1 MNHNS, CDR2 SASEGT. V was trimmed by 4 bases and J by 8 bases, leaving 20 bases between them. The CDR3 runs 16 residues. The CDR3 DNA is TGTGCCAGCAGTGGCCGAGAGCCGGGTCCTCGCGAAAAACTGTTTTTT. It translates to CASSGREPGPREKLFF.

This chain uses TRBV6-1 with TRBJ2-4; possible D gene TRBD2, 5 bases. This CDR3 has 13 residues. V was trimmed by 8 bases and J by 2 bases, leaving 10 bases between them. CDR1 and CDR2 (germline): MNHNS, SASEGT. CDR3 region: CASLGRPKNIQYF. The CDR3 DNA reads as TGTGCCAGCCTGGGGAGACCCAAAAACATTCAGTACTTC.

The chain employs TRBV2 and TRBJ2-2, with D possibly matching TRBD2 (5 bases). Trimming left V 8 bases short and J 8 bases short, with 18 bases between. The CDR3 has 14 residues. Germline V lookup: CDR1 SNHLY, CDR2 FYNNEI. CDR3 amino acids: CASGENLSPGELFF. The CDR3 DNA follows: TGTGCCAGCGGGGAGAACTTAAGCCCGGGGGAGCTGTTTTTT.

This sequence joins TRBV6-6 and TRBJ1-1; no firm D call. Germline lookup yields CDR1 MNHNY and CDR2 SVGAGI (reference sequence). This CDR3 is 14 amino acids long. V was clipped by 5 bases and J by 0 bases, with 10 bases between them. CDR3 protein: CASSQLNLNTEAFF. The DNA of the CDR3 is TGTGCCAGCAGTCAACTAAACCTGAACACTGAAGCTTTCTTT.

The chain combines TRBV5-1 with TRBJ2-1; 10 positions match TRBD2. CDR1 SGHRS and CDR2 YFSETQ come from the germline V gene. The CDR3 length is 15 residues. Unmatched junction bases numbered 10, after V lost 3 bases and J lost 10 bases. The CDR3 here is CASSSSSGSYGEQFF. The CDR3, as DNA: TGCGCCAGCAGCTCCTCTAGCGGGAGCTACGGGGAGCAGTTCTTC.

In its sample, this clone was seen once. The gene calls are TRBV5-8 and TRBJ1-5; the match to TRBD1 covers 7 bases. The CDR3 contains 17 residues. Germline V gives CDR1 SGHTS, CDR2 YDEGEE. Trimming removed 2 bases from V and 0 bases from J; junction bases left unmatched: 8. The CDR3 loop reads CASSFDRALDSNQPQHF. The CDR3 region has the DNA TGTGCCAGCAGCTTTGACAGGGCCCTCGATAGCAATCAGCCCCAGCATTTT.

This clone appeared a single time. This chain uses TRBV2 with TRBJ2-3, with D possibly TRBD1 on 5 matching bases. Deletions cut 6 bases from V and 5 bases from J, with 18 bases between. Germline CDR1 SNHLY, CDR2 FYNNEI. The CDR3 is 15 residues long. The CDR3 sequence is CASRPRRGSEDTQYF. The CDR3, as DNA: TGTGCCAGCAGACCCAGAAGGGGATCGGAAGATACGCAGTATTTT. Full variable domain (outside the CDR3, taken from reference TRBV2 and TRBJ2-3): EPEVTQTPSHQVTQMGQEVILRCVPISNHLYFYWYRQILGQKVEFLVSFYNNEISEKSEIFDDQFSVERPDGSNFTLKIRSTKLEDSAMYFCASRPRRGSEDTQYFGPGTRLTVL.

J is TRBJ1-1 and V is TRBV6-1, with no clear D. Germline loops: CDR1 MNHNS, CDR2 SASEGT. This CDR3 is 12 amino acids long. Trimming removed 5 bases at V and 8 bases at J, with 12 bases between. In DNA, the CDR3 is TGTGCCAGCAGTCAACAGCGGGCAGAAGCTTTCTTT. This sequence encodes CASSQQRAEAFF.

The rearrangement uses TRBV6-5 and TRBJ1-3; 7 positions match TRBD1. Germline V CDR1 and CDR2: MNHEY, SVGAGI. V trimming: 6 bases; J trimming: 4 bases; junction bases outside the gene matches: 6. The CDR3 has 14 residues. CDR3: CASSDREAGNTIYF. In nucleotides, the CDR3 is TGTGCCAGCAGCGACAGGGAGGCGGGAAACACCATATATTTT.

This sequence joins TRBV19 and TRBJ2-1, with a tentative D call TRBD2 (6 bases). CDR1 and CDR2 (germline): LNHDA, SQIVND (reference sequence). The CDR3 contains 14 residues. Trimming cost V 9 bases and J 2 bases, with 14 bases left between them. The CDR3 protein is CASQETSTYNEQFF. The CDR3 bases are TGTGCCAGCCAGGAGACTAGTACCTACAATGAGCAGTTCTTC.

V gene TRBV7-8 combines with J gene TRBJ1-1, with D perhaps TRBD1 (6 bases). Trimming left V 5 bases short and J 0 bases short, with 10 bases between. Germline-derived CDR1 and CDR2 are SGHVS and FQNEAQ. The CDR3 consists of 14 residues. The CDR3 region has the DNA TGTGCCAGCAGCGCAGGACAGATGAACACTGAAGCTTTCTTT. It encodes CASSAGQMNTEAFF.

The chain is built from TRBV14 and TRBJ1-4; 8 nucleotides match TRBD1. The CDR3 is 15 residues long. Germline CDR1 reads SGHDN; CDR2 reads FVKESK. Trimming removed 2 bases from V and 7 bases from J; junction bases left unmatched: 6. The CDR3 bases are TGTGCCAGCAGCCAAATATCAGGGGGCGGTGAAAAACTGTTTTTT. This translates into CASSQISGGGEKLFF.

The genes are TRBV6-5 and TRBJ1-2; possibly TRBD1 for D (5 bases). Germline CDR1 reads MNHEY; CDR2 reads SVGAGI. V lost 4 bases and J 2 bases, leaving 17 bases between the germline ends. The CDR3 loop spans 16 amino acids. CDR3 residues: CASSSPGQGSNYGYTF. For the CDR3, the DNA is TGTGCCAGCAGTTCCCCGGGCCAGGGATCCAACTATGGCTACACCTTC.

The CDR3 DNA is TGTGCCAGCAGCCCGCTACAGGGCCTCTCTGGAAACACCATATATTTT. The encoded protein is CASSPLQGLSGNTIYF. The chain employs TRBV14 and TRBJ1-3, with a tentative D call TRBD1 (6 bases). Trimming left V 4 bases short and J 0 bases short, with 13 bases between. The CDR3 is made up of 16 amino acids. Germline values: CDR1 SGHDN, CDR2 FVKESK.

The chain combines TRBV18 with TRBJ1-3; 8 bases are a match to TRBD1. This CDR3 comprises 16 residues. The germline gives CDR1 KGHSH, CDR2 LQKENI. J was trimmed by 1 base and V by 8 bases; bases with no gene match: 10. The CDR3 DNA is TGTGCCAGCGCAACCAAGACAGGGGTATCTGGAAACACCATATATTTT. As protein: CASATKTGVSGNTIYF.

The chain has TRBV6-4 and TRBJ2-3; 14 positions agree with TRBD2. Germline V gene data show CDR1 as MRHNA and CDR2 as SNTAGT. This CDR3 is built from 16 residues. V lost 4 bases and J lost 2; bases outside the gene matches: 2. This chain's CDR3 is CASSATSGGATDTQYF. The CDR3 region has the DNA TGTGCCAGCAGTGCGACTAGCGGGGGGGCCACAGATACGCAGTATTTT.

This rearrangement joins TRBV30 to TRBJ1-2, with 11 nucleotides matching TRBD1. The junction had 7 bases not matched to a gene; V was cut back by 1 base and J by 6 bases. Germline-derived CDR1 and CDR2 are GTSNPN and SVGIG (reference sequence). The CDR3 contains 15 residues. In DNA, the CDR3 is TGTGCCTGGAGTGGGGACAGGGGGGGTAGGGATGGCTACACCTTC. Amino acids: CAWSGDRGGRDGYTF. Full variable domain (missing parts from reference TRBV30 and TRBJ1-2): SQTIHQWPATLVQPVGSPLSLECTVEGTSNPNLYWYRQAAGRGLQLLFYSVGIGQISSEVPQNLSASRPQDRQFILSSKKLLLSDSGFYLCAWSGDRGGRDGYTFGSGTRLTVV.

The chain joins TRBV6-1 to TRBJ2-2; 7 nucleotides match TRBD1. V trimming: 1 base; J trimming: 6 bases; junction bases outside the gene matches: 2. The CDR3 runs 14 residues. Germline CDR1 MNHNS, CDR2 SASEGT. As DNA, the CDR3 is TGTGCCAGCAGTGAAGTGACAGGGTCCGGGGAGCTGTTTTTT. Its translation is CASSEVTGSGELFF.

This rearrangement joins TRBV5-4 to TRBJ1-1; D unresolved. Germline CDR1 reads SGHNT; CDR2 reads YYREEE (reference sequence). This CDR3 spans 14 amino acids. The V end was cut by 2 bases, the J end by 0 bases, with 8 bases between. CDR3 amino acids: CASSFTAMNTEAFF. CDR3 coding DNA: TGTGCCAGCAGCTTCACAGCAATGAACACTGAAGCTTTCTTT.